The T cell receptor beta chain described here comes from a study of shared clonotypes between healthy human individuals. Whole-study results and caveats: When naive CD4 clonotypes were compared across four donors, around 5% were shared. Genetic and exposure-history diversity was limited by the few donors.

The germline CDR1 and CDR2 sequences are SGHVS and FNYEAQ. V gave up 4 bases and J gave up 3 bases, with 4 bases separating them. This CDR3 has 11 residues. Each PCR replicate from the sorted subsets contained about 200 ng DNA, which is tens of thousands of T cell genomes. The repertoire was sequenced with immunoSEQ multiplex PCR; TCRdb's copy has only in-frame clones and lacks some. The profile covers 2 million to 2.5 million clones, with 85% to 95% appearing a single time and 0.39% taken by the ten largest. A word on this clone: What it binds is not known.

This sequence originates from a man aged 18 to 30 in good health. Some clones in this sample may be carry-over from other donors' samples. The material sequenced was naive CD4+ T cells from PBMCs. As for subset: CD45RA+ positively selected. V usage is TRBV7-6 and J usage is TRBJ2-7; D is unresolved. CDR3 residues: CASSSDYEQYF. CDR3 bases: TGTGCCAGCAGCTCCGACTACGAGCAGTACTTC.